These T cell receptor beta chains were read from a single sample in a study of CD8+ T cells in alopecia areata. The data were produced by immunoSEQ multiplex PCR, yet TCRdb's version contains in-frame clones alone and is incomplete. The sample holds more than 150,000 clones, 60% seen once. Sequences were derived from CD4+ T cells sorted from blood, sampled at week 4, from a patient treated with tofacitinib. These receptors were obtained from a human donor with alopecia areata. Each CDR3 is given with its conserved first and last residue. The order of the fields is V gene, clone size, J gene, D gene, CDR3 DNA, CDR3 protein. The D gene is left open where the match is weak. Some rows mark clone size as missing; the rest say once, few, many or name a class of expanded clone.

>TRBV28|-|TRBJ1-2|-
TGTGCCAGCAGTTTAATGGGCAGGTGGGACTATGGCTACACCTTC
CASSLMGRWDYGYTF
>TRBV9|-|TRBJ2-3|-
TGTGCCAGCAGCGTAGGGGTGGGGGCTAGCACAGATACGCAGTATTTT
CASSVGVGASTDTQYF
>TRBV11-2|few|TRBJ2-2|-
TGTGCCAGCAGCTTTCACGGGTCGAACACCGGGGAGCTGTTTTTT
CASSFHGSNTGELFF
>TRBV6-1|-|TRBJ2-3|-
TGTGCCAGCAATAGGGTGGTAGCAGATACGCAGTATTTT
CASNRVVADTQYF
>TRBV30|-|TRBJ1-6|-
TGTGCCTGGACCCAGGTGTCCAATTCACCCCTCCACTTT
CAWTQVSNSPLHF
>TRBV2|few|TRBJ2-5|-
TGTGCCAGCAGCAAACAAGAGACCCAGTACTTC
CASSKQETQYF
>TRBV4-2|few|TRBJ2-5|TRBD2
TGTGCCAGCAGCCCAAGAGTGGCGGGGGGGCTGGAGACCCAGTACTTC
CASSPRVAGGLETQYF
>TRBV23-1|-|TRBJ1-1|-
TGCGCCAGCAGCCCACGGTGCAACACTGAAGCTTTCTTT
CASSPRCNTEAFF
>TRBV25-1|-|TRBJ1-2|TRBD1
TGTGCCAGCGAGCCTACGGGACAGGTTGTTAGCTACACCTTC
CASEPTGQVVSYTF
>TRBV6-5|few|TRBJ1-4|-
TGTGCCAGCAGTCGACCGACCGAAAAACTGTTTTTT
CASSRPTEKLFF
>TRBV7-9|few|TRBJ1-4|-
TGTGCCAGCAGCTCAGGCGGTTTAAGTGAAAAACTGTTTTTT
CASSSGGLSEKLFF
>TRBV2|few|TRBJ1-6|-
TGTGCCAGCAGTGAAAGGCCAGGGAGGAAAGATTCACCCCTCCACTTT
CASSERPGRKDSPLHF
>TRBV13|-|TRBJ2-7|TRBD2
TGTGCCAGCAGCGGGACTAATCTCTACGAGCAGTACTTC
CASSGTNLYEQYF
>TRBV7-8|few|TRBJ1-5|-
TGTGCCAGCAGCTTAGGGACGGGCCCCAATCAGCCCCAGCATTTT
CASSLGTGPNQPQHF
>TRBV29-1|-|TRBJ1-1|-
TGCAGCGTTATGAAGCGCCCTGAAGCTTTCTTT
CSVMKRPEAFF
>TRBV2|-|TRBJ2-1|-
TGTGCCAGCAGTGAAGCCATACGAGAGAGTGAGCAGTTCTTC
CASSEAIRESEQFF
>TRBV15|-|TRBJ2-7|TRBD1
TGTGCCACCAGCAGCCAGACAGGGCGGGAGCAGTACTTC
CATSSQTGREQYF
>TRBV28|few|TRBJ2-1|-
TGTGCCAGCAGTTTCTCCGGGCCTAACAATGAGCAGTTCTTC
CASSFSGPNNEQFF
>TRBV29-1|-|TRBJ2-5|-
TGCAGCGTCCTTAGGGGAGATCCCCAGGGGACCCAGTACTTC
CSVLRGDPQGTQYF
>TRBV29-1|-|TRBJ2-3|-
TGCAGCGTTGACCCCCCCTCGAGAAGGGCTCCCACAGATACGCAGTATTTT
CSVDPPSRRAPTDTQYF
>TRBV29-1|-|TRBJ2-2|-
TGCAGCGTTCTTAGGACCGGGGAGCTGTTTTTT
CSVLRTGELFF
>TRBV5-4|-|TRBJ2-3|TRBD2
TGTGCCAGCAGTCGGACTAGCCGGTATACAGATACGCAGTATTTT
CASSRTSRYTDTQYF
>TRBV5-1|-|TRBJ2-7|-
TGCGCCAGCAGCCGTTCGGGACCCCCTGGAGAGCAGTACTTC
CASSRSGPPGEQYF
>TRBV29-1|-|TRBJ1-2|-
TGCAGCGTTGAAGACACGAAAAACTATGGCTACACCTTC
CSVEDTKNYGYTF
>TRBV4-1|-|TRBJ1-1|-
TGCGCCAGCAGCCAGGATCCGAGGCCGGGCTCCTGGGGTTTCTTT
CASSQDPRPGSWGFF
>TRBV30|few|TRBJ1-3|-
TGTGCCTGGGGACGGGTCTCTGGAAACACCATATATTTT
CAWGRVSGNTIYF
>TRBV30|-|TRBJ2-2|TRBD1
TGTGCCTGGAGGGAGGACAGGGGTATCGGGGAGCTGTTTTTT
CAWREDRGIGELFF
>TRBV5-6|-|TRBJ1-5|-
TGTGCCAGCAGCTTACAGGGTCCCAATCAGCCCCAGCATTTT
CASSLQGPNQPQHF
>TRBV6-5|-|TRBJ2-7|TRBD1
TGTGCCAGCAGCCCCGACAGGGTCCACGAGCAGTACTTC
CASSPDRVHEQYF
>TRBV5-1|-|TRBJ1-1|-
TGCGCCAGCAGCCGGGAAGGGGGGAGGAACACTGAAGCTTTCTTT
CASSREGGRNTEAFF
>TRBV18|-|TRBJ2-1|-
TGTGCCAGCTCACCAGGTCCAGGGGACAATGAGCAGTTCTTC
CASSPGPGDNEQFF
>TRBV9|-|TRBJ2-7|-
TGTGCCAGCAGCGTAGAACTGGGAGACAGCTACGAGCAGTACTTC
CASSVELGDSYEQYF
>TRBV28|-|TRBJ2-7|-
TGTGCCAGCAGTTTACGCCAATACGAGCAGTACTTC
CASSLRQYEQYF
>TRBV7-2|-|TRBJ2-1|-
TGTGCCAGCAGGCAAGGAGGCAATGAGCAGTTCTTC
CASRQGGNEQFF
>TRBV30|-|TRBJ1-2|-
TGTGCCTGGAGTGTACTGAACAACCCGTGGAGCTACACCTTC
CAWSVLNNPWSYTF
>TRBV27|many|TRBJ1-6|TRBD1
TGTGCCAGCAGTGAATACAGGGGGGATAATTCACCCCTCCACTTT
CASSEYRGDNSPLHF
>TRBV30|once|TRBJ1-6|-
TGTGCCTGGAGAGGACAGAATAATTCACCCCTCCACTTT
CAWRGQNNSPLHF
>TRBV28|few|TRBJ2-2|-
TGTGCCAGCAGTTTATCGGCCGGGGAGCTGTTTTTT
CASSLSAGELFF
>TRBV9|few|TRBJ2-2|-
TGTGCCAGCAGCGTAGAAATGGCCGGGGAGCTGTTTTTT
CASSVEMAGELFF
>TRBV29-1|-|TRBJ1-2|-
TGCAGCGTTGAAAGCCCGAGTCGAGCAGGGGACACCTTC
CSVESPSRAGDTF
>TRBV7-9|-|TRBJ2-7|TRBD1
TGTGCCAGCAGCCCCGCGGGACAGGAGCACGAGCAGTACTTC
CASSPAGQEHEQYF
>TRBV7-9|-|TRBJ2-7|TRBD1
TGTGCCAGCAGCTTGTCACAGGGGTCCTACGAGCAGTACTTC
CASSLSQGSYEQYF
>TRBV10-3|-|TRBJ1-2|TRBD1
TGTGCCATCACGGGGCACAGGGGTGGCTATGGCTACACCTTC
CAITGHRGGYGYTF